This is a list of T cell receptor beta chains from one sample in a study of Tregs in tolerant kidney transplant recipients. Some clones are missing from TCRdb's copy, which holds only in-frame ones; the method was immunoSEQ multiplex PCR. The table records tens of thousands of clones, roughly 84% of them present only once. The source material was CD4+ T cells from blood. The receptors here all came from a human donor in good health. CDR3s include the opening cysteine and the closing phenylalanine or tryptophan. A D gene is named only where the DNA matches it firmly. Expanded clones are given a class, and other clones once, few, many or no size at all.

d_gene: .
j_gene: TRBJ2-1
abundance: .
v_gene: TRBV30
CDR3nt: TGTGCCTGGACCACTATGGGTGAGCAGTTCTTC
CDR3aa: CAWTTMGEQFF

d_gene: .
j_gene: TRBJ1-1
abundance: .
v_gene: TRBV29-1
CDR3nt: TGCAGCGTTCAAGGGGGGAACACTGAAGCTTTCTTT
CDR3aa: CSVQGGNTEAFF

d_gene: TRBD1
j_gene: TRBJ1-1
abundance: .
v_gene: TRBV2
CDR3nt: TGTGCCAGCAGTGAGGACAGGGGATTGGTCAACACTGAAGCTTTCTTT
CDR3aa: CASSEDRGLVNTEAFF

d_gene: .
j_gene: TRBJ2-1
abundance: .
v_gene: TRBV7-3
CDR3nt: TGTGCCAGCGGGCGCGGCTCCTACAATGAGCAGTTCTTC
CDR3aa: CASGRGSYNEQFF

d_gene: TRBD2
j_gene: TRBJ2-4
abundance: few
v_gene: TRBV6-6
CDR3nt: TGTGCCAGCAGTGCTAGCGGCGCCAAAAACATTCAGTACTTC
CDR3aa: CASSASGAKNIQYF

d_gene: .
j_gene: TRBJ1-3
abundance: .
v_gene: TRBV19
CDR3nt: TGTGCCAGTAGTATACAGCAGGGAAGGTACACCATATATTTT
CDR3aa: CASSIQQGRYTIYF

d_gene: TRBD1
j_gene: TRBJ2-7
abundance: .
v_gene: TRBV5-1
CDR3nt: TGCGCCAGCAGCTTGGGCGGAGGACAGGGGTCCGAGCAGTACTTC
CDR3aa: CASSLGGGQGSEQYF

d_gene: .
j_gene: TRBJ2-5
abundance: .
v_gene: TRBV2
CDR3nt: TGTGCCAGCAGTCCCCAGCCTGTTTCGGGGGAGACCCAGTACTTC
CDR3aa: CASSPQPVSGETQYF

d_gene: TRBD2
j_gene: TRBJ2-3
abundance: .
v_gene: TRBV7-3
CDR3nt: TGTGCCAGCAGCCGCTCTAGCGGGGGCGCCACAGATACGCAGTATTTT
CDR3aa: CASSRSSGGATDTQYF

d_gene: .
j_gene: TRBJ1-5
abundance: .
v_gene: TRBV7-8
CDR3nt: TGTGCCAGCAGCTTAGGGGGGGGTCAGCCCCAGCATTTT
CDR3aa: CASSLGGGQPQHF

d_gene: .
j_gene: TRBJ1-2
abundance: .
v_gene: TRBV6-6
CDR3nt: TGTGCCAGCACAGGGGATGGCTACACCTTC
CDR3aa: CASTGDGYTF

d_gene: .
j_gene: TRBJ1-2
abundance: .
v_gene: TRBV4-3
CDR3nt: TGCGCCAGCAGCCAAGTCACGGCAGGGCAGGGCTACACCTTC
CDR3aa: CASSQVTAGQGYTF

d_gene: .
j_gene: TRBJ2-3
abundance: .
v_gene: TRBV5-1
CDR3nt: TGCGCCAGCAGCTTGACAAATACGCAGTATTTT
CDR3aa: CASSLTNTQYF

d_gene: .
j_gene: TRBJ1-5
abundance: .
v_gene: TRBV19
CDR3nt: TGTGCCAGTAGGGCCGATTATAGCAATCAGCCCCAGCATTTT
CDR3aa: CASRADYSNQPQHF

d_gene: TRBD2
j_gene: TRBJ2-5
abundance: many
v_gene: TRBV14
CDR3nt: TGTGCCAGCAGCCAAAATAGCGGGGGAGAGACCCAGTACTTC
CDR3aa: CASSQNSGGETQYF

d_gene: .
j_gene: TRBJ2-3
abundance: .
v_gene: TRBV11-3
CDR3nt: TGTGCCAGCAGCTGGCGGTCTAGGCTAGATACGCAGTATTTT
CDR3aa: CASSWRSRLDTQYF

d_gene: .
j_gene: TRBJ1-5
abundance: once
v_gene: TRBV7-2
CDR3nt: TGTGCCAGCAGCCGCGGCAGCGATAGCAATCAGCCCCAGCATTTT
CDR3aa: CASSRGSDSNQPQHF

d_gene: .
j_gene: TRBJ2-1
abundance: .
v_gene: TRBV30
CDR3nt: TGTGCCTGGATGGGGGGCTTGCTGTTCTTC
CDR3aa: CAWMGGLLFF

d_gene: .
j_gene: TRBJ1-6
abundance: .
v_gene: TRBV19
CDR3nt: TGTGCCACCAGCCAGAGAGAGAATTCACCCCTCCACTTT
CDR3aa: CATSQRENSPLHF

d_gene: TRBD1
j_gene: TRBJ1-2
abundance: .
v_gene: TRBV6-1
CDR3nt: TGTGCCAGCAGTGAAAAGGGACAGAGCTACACCTTC
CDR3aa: CASSEKGQSYTF

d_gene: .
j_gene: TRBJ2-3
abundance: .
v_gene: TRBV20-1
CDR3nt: TGCAGTCTGCTGAGAGAGTATACGCAGTATTTT
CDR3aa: CSLLREYTQYF